One TCR beta chain is described in this entry. The data were obtained in a study of blood T cell repertoires in COVID-19. Unmatched junction bases numbered 11, after V lost 4 bases and J lost 6 bases. The CDR3 extends over 15 amino acids. Germline CDR1 is LNHDA and CDR2 is SQIVND (reference sequence). The assay was immunoSEQ multiplex PCR, and TCRdb's table has in-frame clones only and misses some. The sample lists roughly 380,000 clones; roughly 80% were seen once. The J gene is TRBJ2-5, the V gene TRBV19; 7 bases map to TRBD2. Sample: peripheral blood. The sequence was obtained from a human donor with acute or convalescent COVID-19. The donor label of this sample is uncertain. The CDR3, as DNA: TGTGCCAGTAGTACCCCCCGGGGGGTTGGGCAGACCCAGTACTTC. Translated: CASSTPRGVGQTQYF.